These 24 T cell receptor beta chains were sequenced from one sample in a study of blood T cells in healthy people across ages. A second about 6 to 12 cycle PCR used barcoded and J-beta primers. Each CDR3 protein is one row after TCRdb ran MiXCR on the 5' RACE reads. The sample holds some 860,000 distinct CDR3 sequences, about 56% seen once. The sample was blood. These receptors all stem from a man in his forties in good health.

This clonotype was found a few times. The gene calls are TRBV7-2 and TRBJ2-3; D is unresolved. Trimming left V 8 bases short and J 1 base short, with 13 bases between. The CDR3 runs 14 residues. Looked up from germline, CDR1 is SGHTA and CDR2 is FQGNSA. As DNA, the CDR3 is TGTGCCAGCCACGGCCGGGTCGGCACAGATACGCAGTATTTT. Amino acid sequence: CASHGRVGTDTQYF. The full variable domain, in which reference TRBV7-2 and TRBJ2-3 provide the parts outside the CDR3, is GAGVSQSPSNKVTEKGKDVELRCDPISGHTALYWYRQSLGQGLEFLIYFQGNSAPDKSGLPSDRFSAERTGGSVSTLTIQRTQQEDSAVYLCASHGRVGTDTQYFGPGTRLTVL.

The chain is built from TRBV25-1 and TRBJ1-1; the D gene is possibly TRBD1 (5 bases). The CDR3 spans 14 residues. Trimming removed 7 bases at V and 1 base at J, with 13 bases between. The germline gives CDR1 MGHDK, CDR2 SYGVNS. CDR3: CASTTFGGNTEAFF. As DNA, the CDR3 is TGTGCCAGCACCACCTTCGGGGGGAACACTGAAGCTTTCTTT. Full variable domain (remainder filled in from reference TRBV25-1 and TRBJ1-1): EADIYQTPRYLVIGTGKKITLECSQTMGHDKMYWYQQDPGMELHLIHYSYGVNSTEKGDLSSESTVSRIRTEHFPLTLESARPSHTSQYLCASTTFGGNTEAFFGQGTRLTVV.

V and J are TRBV29-1 and TRBJ2-1, with D tentatively TRBD1 or TRBD2 (5 bases each). The CDR3 loop spans 14 amino acids. Trimming removed 6 bases from V and 8 bases from J, with 20 bases in between. Germline CDR1 SQVTM, CDR2 ANQGSEA. The CDR3 is CSVGRDARLDEQFF. CDR3 in DNA: TGCAGCGTAGGTCGGGACGCAAGGCTCGATGAGCAGTTCTTC.

The chain couples TRBV10-3 to TRBJ1-1; 8 bases align to TRBD1. From germline, CDR1 is ENHRY and CDR2 SYGVKD. CDR3 length: 13 residues. Trimming removed 8 bases from V and 2 bases from J; junction bases left unmatched: 4. As DNA, the CDR3 is TGTGCCATCCAGGACAGGGTAAACACTGAAGCTTTCTTT. Translation: CAIQDRVNTEAFF.

Comments on this clonotype: Sequence at one end of the junction differs from germline and may be a read error. This rearrangement joins TRBV18 to TRBJ2-5; no reliable D call. CDR1 and CDR2 from the germline V gene are KGHSH and LQKENI. CDR3 length: 12 residues. CDR3 DNA sequence: TGTTCCAGCTCACCAGTAGGAGAGACCCAGTACTTC. Protein: CSSSPVGETQYF.

A few counts support this clonotype. CDR3 region: CAISEIQGSTETQYF. Written as DNA, the CDR3 is TGTGCCATCAGTGAGATTCAGGGAAGTACGGAGACCCAGTACTTC. V gene TRBV10-3 combines with J gene TRBJ2-5; perhaps TRBD1 as D (5 bases). V was cut by 2 bases and J by 5 bases, with 15 bases left in between. Germline V CDR1 and CDR2: ENHRY, SYGVKD. This CDR3 comprises 15 residues.

The chain is built from TRBV11-1 and TRBJ1-6; tentative D call: TRBD1 (5 bases). From germline, CDR1 is SGHAT and CDR2 FQDESV (reference sequence). The CDR3 is 14 residues long. The V and J ends lost 7 bases and 0 bases respectively, with 7 bases between them. The CDR3 spells CASTRDSYNSPLHF. CDR3 sequence (DNA): TGTGCCAGCACCAGGGACTCCTATAATTCACCCCTCCACTTT.

The chain links TRBV7-2 to TRBJ2-1; 13 nucleotides align to TRBD2. The CDR3 is 18 amino acids. V trimming: 5 bases; J trimming: 2 bases; junction bases outside the gene matches: 9. Germline V lookup: CDR1 SGHTA, CDR2 FQGNSA. The CDR3, as DNA: TGTGCCAGCAGCCCCCGGACTAGCGGGGGATGGGCCTACAATGAGCAGTTCTTC. Translated: CASSPRTSGGWAYNEQFF.

This clonotype was detected only a few times. J is TRBJ1-5 and V is TRBV25-1; D is uncertain. The ends were cut back, 2 bases at V and 6 bases at J, with 5 bases in the middle. Germline CDR1 MGHDK, CDR2 SYGVNS. This CDR3 has 12 residues. CDR3 protein: CASSEQGQPQHF. Written as DNA, the CDR3 is TGTGCCAGCAGTGAACAAGGTCAGCCCCAGCATTTT. Variable domain in full (rest from reference TRBV25-1 and TRBJ1-5): EADIYQTPRYLVIGTGKKITLECSQTMGHDKMYWYQQDPGMELHLIHYSYGVNSTEKGDLSSESTVSRIRTEHFPLTLESARPSHTSQYLCASSEQGQPQHFGDGTRLSIL.

The chain has TRBV7-6 and TRBJ2-5, with no clear D. The germline V and J ends were trimmed by 5 bases and 5 bases, with 15 bases remaining between them. In germline, CDR1 is SGHVS, CDR2 FNYEAQ. The CDR3 is 14 residues long. CDR3 nucleotides: TGTGCCAGCAGCCCGACCCGAATACGGGAGACCCAGTACTTC. The encoded protein is CASSPTRIRETQYF.

The chain joins TRBV27 to TRBJ2-1; 9 nucleotides align to TRBD2. This CDR3 comprises 17 residues. The J segment lost 9 bases and the V segment lost 5 bases, leaving 17 bases of the junction unmatched. Germline V lookup: CDR1 MNHEY, CDR2 SMNVEV (reference sequence). In DNA, the CDR3 is TGTGCCAGCAGTATCCCTAGCGGGATCAGCCCCTTCGGTGAGCAGTTCTTC. This sequence encodes CASSIPSGISPFGEQFF.

The genes are TRBV7-9 and TRBJ1-5; D unclear. This CDR3 has 12 amino acids. Per the germline V gene, CDR1 is SEHNR and CDR2 is FQNEAQ (reference sequence). Trimming removed 6 bases from V and 7 bases from J, with 10 bases in between. This CDR3 is CASSQDRQPQHF. The DNA of the CDR3 is TGTGCCAGCAGTCAGGACCGGCAGCCCCAGCATTTT. Drawing the rest from reference TRBV7-9 and TRBJ1-5, the complete variable domain is DTGVSQNPRHKITKRGQNVTFRCDPISEHNRLYWYRQTLGQGPEFLTYFQNEAQLEKSRLLSDRFSAERPKGSFSTLEIQRTEQGDSAMYLCASSQDRQPQHFGDGTRLSIL.

V gene TRBV5-5 combines with J gene TRBJ1-1, with 7 bases aligning to TRBD1. The germline V gene encodes CDR1 SGHKS and CDR2 YYEKEE (reference sequence). Trimming removed 2 bases from V and 2 bases from J; junction bases left unmatched: 9. CDR3 length equals 16 residues. The chain's CDR3 is CASSFDPTGANTEAFF. The DNA for the CDR3 is TGTGCCAGCAGCTTCGACCCCACAGGGGCCAACACTGAAGCTTTCTTT.

This clonotype showed up just a few times. The chain links TRBV7-8 to TRBJ2-5, with 10 bases fitting TRBD1. With 5 bases clipped from V and 1 base from J, the junction kept 13 bases outside the gene matches. CDR3 length: 18 residues. The germline V gene has CDR1 SGHVS and CDR2 FQNEAQ. CDR3 nucleotide sequence: TGTGCCAGCAGCCTCACCACGGGACAGGGGTATCCCCAAGAGACCCAGTACTTC. This gives the protein CASSLTTGQGYPQETQYF.

The V call is TRBV28, the J call TRBJ2-5, with TRBD2 as a possible D gene (6 bases). The J call is doubtful: the DNA matches TRBJ2-7 better. The germline CDR1 and CDR2 sequences are MDHEN and SYDVKM. The CDR3 runs 13 residues. In nucleotides, the CDR3 is TGTGCCAGCAGTTCCCGCGGGACGGACGAGCAGTACTTC. Its translation: CASSSRGTDEQYF.

The CDR3 sequence: CATSRSGWTGQRTDTQYF. In DNA form, the CDR3 reads TGTGCCACCAGCAGATCCGGGTGGACGGGACAGAGGACAGATACGCAGTATTTT. The chain recombines TRBV15 with TRBJ2-3; 7 bases are shared with TRBD1. The CDR3 totals 18 residues. Germline lookup yields CDR1 LNHNV and CDR2 YYDKDF (reference sequence). J was trimmed by 3 bases and V by 2 bases; bases with no gene match: 14.

In this sample, this clonotype turned up a few times. CDR3 in amino acids: CASRPDNTYGYTF. The CDR3, as DNA: TGTGCCAGCAGACCCGACAATACCTATGGCTACACCTTC. This rearrangement joins TRBV6-6 to TRBJ1-2; D call uncertain. The CDR3 runs 13 residues. V was clipped by 6 bases and J by 4 bases, with 12 bases between them. The germline V gene has CDR1 MNHNY and CDR2 SVGAGI (reference sequence).

The rearrangement joins TRBV6-6 to TRBJ1-5; 11 bases are shared with TRBD1. CDR1 is MNHNY, CDR2 SVGAGI, per germline (reference sequence). The ends lost 2 bases at V and 8 bases at J; junction bases unmatched: 2. The CDR3 length is 14 residues. The CDR3 protein is CASSYRDRGEPQHF. The CDR3 DNA follows: TGTGCCAGCAGTTACCGGGACAGGGGGGAGCCCCAGCATTTT.

The chain has TRBV18 and TRBJ2-5; maybe TRBD1 (6 bases). Near its end, the DNA agrees better with TRBJ2-7, so the J call may be wrong. Per germline, CDR1 KGHSH and CDR2 LQKENI. CDR3 length equals 13 residues. This chain's CDR3 is CASSVGQSNEQYF. CDR3 sequence (DNA): TGTGCCAGCTCAGTAGGACAGTCGAACGAGCAGTACTTC.

The chain has TRBV15 and TRBJ1-5; D possibly corresponds to TRBD1 (6 bases). Germline assignment: CDR1 LNHNV and CDR2 YYDKDF (reference sequence). The ends were cut back, 4 bases at V and 7 bases at J, with 17 bases in the middle. This CDR3 is 15 amino acids long. The DNA for the CDR3 is TGTGCCACCAGCACACGGGACACCTCCAGGCAGCCCCAGCATTTT. Amino acid sequence: CATSTRDTSRQPQHF.

The count of this clonotype is one. The rearrangement uses TRBV12-3 or TRBV12-4 and TRBJ1-2; 8 bases align to TRBD1. V dropped 7 bases and J dropped 3; count of bases not matched to a gene: 10. The CDR3 has 15 residues. The CDR3 DNA reads as TGTGCCAGCACTCAACACGCAGGGGGCGACTATGGCTACACCTTC. Its protein is CASTQHAGGDYGYTF.

The chain joins TRBV5-1 to TRBJ1-5; D is unclear. The germline CDR1 and CDR2 sequences are SGHRS and YFSETQ. This CDR3 is built from 16 residues. V lost 0 bases and J 1 base, leaving 11 bases between the germline ends. CDR3 in DNA: TGCGCCAGCAGCTTGGACGGGGATGTAAGCAATCAGCCCCAGCATTTT. Its protein product is CASSLDGDVSNQPQHF. The variable domain in full, with the rest retrieved from reference TRBV5-1 and TRBJ1-5, is KAGVTQTPRYLIKTRGQQVTLSCSPISGHRSVSWYQQTPGQGLQFLFEYFSETQRNKGNFPGRFSGRQFSNSRSEMNVSTLELGDSALYLCASSLDGDVSNQPQHFGDGTRLSIL.

The chain employs TRBV4-1 and TRBJ2-7, with 7 nucleotides matching TRBD2. The junction had 13 bases not matched to a gene; V was cut back by 5 bases and J by 6 bases. The length of the CDR3 is 15 residues. Germline lookup yields CDR1 MGHRA and CDR2 YSYEKL. This CDR3 reads CASSFLGGRASEQYF. The CDR3 DNA reads as TGCGCCAGCAGCTTCCTGGGGGGGAGGGCCTCCGAGCAGTACTTC.

This clonotype was seen more than once but under ten times. The gene calls are TRBV5-1 and TRBJ2-2, with TRBD1 identical over 11 bases. CDR1 is SGHRS, CDR2 YFSETQ, per germline. V was clipped by 1 base and J by 2 bases; unmatched bases: 1. This CDR3 spans 16 amino acids. As DNA, the CDR3 is TGCGCCAGCAGCTTGTGGACAGGGGGCAACACCGGGGAGCTGTTTTTT. This codes for CASSLWTGGNTGELFF.